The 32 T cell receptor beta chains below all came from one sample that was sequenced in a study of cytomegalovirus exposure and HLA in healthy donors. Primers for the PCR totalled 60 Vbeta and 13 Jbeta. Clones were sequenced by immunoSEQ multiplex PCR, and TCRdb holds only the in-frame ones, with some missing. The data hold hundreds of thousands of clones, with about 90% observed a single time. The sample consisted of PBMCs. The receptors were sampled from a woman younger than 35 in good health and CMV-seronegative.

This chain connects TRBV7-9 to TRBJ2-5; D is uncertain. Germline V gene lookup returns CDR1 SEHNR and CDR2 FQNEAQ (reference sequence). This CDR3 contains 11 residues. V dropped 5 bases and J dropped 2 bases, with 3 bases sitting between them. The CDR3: CASSHQETQYF. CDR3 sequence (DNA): TGTGCCAGCAGCCATCAAGAGACCCAGTACTTC.

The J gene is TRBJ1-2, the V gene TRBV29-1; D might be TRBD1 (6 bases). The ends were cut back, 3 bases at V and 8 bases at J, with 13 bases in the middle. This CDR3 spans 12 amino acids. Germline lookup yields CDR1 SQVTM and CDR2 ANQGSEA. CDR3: CSVERPQGGYTF. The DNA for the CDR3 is TGCAGCGTTGAGCGCCCTCAGGGGGGCTACACCTTC.

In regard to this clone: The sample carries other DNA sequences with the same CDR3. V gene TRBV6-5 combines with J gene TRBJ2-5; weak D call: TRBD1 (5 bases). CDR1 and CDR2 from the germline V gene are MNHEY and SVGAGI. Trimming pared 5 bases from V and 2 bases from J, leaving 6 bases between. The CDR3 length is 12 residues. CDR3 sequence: CASSRGQETQYF. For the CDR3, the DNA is TGTGCCAGCAGTAGGGGTCAAGAGACCCAGTACTTC.

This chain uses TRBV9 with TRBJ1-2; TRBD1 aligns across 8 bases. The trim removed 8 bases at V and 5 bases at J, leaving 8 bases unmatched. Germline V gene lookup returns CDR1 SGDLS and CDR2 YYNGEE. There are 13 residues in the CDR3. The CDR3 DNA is TGTGCCAGTTCCTGGACAGGGCCTTATGGCTACACCTTC. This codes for CASSWTGPYGYTF.

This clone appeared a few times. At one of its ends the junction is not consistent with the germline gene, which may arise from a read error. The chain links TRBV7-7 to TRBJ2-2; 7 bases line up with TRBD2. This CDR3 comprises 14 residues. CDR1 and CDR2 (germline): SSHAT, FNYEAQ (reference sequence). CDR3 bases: TGTGCTAGCAGCTTAGCGCGGGGGACCGGGGAGCTGTTTTTT. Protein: CASSLARGTGELFF.

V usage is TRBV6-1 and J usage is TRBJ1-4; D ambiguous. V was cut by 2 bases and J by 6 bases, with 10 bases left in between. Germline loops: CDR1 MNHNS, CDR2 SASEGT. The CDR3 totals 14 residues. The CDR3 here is CASSERGADEKLFF. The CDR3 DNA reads TGTGCCAGCAGTGAACGGGGAGCTGATGAAAAACTGTTTTTT.

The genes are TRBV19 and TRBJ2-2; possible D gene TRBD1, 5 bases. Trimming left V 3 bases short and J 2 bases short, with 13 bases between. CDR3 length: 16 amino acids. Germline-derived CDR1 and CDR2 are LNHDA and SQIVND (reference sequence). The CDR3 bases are TGTGCCAGTAGTATGGTTTTACAGGTTAACACCGGGGAGCTGTTTTTT. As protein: CASSMVLQVNTGELFF.

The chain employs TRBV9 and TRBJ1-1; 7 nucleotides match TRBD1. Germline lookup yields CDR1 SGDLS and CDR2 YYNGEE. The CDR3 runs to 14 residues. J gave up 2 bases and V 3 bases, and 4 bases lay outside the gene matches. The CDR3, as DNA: TGTGCCAGCAGCGCCAGACAGGGAAACACTGAAGCTTTCTTT. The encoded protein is CASSARQGNTEAFF.

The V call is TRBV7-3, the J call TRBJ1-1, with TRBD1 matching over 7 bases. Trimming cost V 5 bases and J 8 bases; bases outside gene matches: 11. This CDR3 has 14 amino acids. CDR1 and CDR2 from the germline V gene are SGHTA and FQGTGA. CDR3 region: CASSLGTEAREAFF. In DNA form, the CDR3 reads TGTGCCAGCAGCCTTGGGACAGAGGCCCGGGAAGCTTTCTTT.

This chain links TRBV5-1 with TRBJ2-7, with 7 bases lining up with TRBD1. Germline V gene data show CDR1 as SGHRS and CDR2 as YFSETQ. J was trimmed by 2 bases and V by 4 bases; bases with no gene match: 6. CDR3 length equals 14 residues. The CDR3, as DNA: TGCGCCAGCAGCCCCTTGCAGGGGGCCTACGAGCAGTACTTC. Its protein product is CASSPLQGAYEQYF.

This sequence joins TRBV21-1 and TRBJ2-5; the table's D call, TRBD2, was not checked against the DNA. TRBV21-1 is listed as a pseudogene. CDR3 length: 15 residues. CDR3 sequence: CASLPAGLTQETQYF. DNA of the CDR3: TGTGCCAGCCTGCCGGCGGGCCTGACCCAAGAGACCCAGTACTTC.

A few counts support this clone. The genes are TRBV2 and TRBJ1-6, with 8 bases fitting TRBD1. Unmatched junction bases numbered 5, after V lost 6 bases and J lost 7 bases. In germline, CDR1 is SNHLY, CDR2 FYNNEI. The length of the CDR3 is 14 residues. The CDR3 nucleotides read TGTGCCAGCAGAGACAGGGGAGACAATTCACCCCTCCACTTT. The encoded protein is CASRDRGDNSPLHF.

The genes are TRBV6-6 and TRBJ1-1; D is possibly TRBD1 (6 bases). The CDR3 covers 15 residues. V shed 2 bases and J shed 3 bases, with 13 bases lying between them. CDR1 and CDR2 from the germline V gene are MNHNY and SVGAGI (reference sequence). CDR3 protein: CASSYTLGADTEAFF. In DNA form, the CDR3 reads TGTGCCAGCAGTTACACTCTGGGGGCAGACACTGAAGCTTTCTTT.

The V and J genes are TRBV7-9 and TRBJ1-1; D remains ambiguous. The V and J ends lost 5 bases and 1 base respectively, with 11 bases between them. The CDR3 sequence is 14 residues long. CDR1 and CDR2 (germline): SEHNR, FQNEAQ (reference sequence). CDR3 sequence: CASSLEPGNTEAFF. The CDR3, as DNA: TGTGCCAGCAGCCTGGAGCCGGGGAACACTGAAGCTTTCTTT.

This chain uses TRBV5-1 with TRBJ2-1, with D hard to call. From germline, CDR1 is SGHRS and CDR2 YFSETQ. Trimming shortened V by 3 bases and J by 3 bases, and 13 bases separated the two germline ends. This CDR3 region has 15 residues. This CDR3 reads CASSSRVQVYNEQFF. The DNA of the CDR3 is TGCGCCAGCAGCTCACGCGTCCAGGTCTACAATGAGCAGTTCTTC.

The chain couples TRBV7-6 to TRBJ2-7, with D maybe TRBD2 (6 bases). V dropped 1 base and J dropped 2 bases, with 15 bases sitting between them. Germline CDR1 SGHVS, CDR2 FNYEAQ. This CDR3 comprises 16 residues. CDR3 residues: CASSLEVGGDPYEQYF. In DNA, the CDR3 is TGTGCCAGCAGCTTAGAGGTCGGCGGGGACCCCTACGAGCAGTACTTC.

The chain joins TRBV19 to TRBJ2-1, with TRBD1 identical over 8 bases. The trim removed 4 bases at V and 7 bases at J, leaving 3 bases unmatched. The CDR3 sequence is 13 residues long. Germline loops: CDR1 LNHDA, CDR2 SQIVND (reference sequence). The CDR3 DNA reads TGTGCCAGTAGTACCAGGGGGCGGAATGAGCAGTTCTTC. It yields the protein CASSTRGRNEQFF. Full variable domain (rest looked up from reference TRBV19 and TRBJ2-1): DGGITQSPKYLFRKEGQNVTLSCEQNLNHDAMYWYRQDPGQGLRLIYYSQIVNDFQKGDIAEGYSVSREKKESFPLTVTSAQKNPTAFYLCASSTRGRNEQFFGPGTRLTVL.

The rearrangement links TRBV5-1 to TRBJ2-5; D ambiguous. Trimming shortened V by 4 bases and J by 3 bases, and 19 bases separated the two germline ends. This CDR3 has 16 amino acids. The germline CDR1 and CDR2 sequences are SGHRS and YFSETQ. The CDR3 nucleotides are TGCGCCAGCAGCCCGAACCTTGGCGAGGCAAAAGAGACCCAGTACTTC. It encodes CASSPNLGEAKETQYF.

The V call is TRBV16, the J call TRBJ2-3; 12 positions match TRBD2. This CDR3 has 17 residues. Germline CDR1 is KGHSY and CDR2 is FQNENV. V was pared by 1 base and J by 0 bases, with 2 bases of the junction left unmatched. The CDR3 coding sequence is TGTGCCAGCAGCCAATTAGGACTAGCGGGGAGCACAGATACGCAGTATTTT. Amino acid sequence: CASSQLGLAGSTDTQYF.

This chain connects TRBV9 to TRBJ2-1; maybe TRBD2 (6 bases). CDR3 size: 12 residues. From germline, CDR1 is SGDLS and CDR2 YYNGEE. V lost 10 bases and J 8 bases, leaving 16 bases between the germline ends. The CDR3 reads CAGGGDFDEQFF. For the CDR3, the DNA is TGTGCCGGAGGAGGGGATTTCGATGAGCAGTTCTTC.

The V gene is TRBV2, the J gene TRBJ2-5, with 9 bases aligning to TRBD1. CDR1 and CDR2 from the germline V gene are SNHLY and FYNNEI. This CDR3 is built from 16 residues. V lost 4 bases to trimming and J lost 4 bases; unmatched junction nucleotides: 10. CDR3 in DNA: TGTGCCAGCAGTGTAGTCCCGGGACAGGGAAGAGAGACCCAGTACTTC. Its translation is CASSVVPGQGRETQYF.

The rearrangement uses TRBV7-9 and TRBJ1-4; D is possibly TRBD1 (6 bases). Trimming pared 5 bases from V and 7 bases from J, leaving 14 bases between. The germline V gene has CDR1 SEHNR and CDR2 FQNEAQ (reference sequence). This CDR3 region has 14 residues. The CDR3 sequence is CASSLTGGGEKLFF. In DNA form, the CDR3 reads TGTGCCAGCAGCCTTACGGGGGGCGGTGAAAAACTGTTTTTT.

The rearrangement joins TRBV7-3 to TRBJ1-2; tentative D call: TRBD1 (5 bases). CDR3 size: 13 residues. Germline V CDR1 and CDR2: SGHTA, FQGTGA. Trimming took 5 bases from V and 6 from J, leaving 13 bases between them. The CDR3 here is CASSRPGGDGYTF. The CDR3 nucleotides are TGTGCCAGCAGCCGACCGGGGGGGGATGGCTACACCTTC.

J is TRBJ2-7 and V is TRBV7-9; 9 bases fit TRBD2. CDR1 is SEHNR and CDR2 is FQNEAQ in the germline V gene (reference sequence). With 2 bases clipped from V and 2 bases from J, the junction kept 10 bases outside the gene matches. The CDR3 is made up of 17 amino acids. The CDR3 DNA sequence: TGTGCCAGCAGCTTACGCGGGGGGGGAGAAATCCCCTACGAGCAGTACTTC. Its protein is CASSLRGGGEIPYEQYF.

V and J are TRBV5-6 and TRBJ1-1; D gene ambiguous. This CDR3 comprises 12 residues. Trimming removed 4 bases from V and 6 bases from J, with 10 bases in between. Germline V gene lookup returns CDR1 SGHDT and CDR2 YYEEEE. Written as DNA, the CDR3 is TGTGCCAGCAGCAGCTATATATCTGAAGCTTTCTTT. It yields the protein CASSSYISEAFF.

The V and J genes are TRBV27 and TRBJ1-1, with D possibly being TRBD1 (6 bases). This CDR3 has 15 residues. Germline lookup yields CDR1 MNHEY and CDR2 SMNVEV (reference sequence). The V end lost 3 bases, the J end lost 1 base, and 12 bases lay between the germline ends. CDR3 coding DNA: TGTGCCAGCAGTTTGGCCACAGGGCGGAACACTGAAGCTTTCTTT. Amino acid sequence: CASSLATGRNTEAFF.

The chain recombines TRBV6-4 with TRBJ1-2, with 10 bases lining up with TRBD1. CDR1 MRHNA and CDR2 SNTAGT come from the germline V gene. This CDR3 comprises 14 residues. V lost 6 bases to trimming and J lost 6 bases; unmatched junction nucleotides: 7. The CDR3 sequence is CASRRTGTGDGYTF. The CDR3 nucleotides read TGTGCCAGCAGGAGGACCGGGACAGGGGATGGCTACACCTTC.

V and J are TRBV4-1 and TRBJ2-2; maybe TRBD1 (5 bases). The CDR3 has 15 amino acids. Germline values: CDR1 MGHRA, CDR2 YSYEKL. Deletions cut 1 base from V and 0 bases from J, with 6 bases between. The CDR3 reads CASSQGRANTGELFF. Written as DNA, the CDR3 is TGCGCCAGCAGCCAAGGCAGGGCGAACACCGGGGAGCTGTTTTTT.

CDR3 region: CASNTNEGAQEKLFF. For the CDR3, the DNA is TGTGCCAGCAACACTAATGAGGGGGCGCAAGAAAAACTGTTTTTT. The chain carries TRBV21-1 and TRBJ1-4; the table's D gene call, TRBD1, was not cross checked with the DNA. TRBV21-1 is flagged as a pseudogene. The CDR3 extends over 15 amino acids.

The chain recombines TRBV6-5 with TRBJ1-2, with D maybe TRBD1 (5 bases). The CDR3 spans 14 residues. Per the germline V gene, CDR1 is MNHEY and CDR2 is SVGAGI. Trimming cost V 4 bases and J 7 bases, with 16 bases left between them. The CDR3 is CASSSNRDSSGYTF. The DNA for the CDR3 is TGTGCCAGCAGTTCGAACCGGGACTCCTCTGGCTACACCTTC.

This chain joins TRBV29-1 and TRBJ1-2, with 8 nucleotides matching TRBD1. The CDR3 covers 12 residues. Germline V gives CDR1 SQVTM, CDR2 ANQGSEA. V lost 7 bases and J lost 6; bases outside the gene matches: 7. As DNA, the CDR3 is TGCAGCGCCGTTGGACAGGGCGATGGCTACACCTTC. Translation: CSAVGQGDGYTF.

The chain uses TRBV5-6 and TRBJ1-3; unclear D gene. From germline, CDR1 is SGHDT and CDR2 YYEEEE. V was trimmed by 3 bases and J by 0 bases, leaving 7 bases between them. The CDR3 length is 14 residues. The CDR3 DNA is TGTGCCAGCAGCTATTACTACTCTGGAAACACCATATATTTT. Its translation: CASSYYYSGNTIYF.